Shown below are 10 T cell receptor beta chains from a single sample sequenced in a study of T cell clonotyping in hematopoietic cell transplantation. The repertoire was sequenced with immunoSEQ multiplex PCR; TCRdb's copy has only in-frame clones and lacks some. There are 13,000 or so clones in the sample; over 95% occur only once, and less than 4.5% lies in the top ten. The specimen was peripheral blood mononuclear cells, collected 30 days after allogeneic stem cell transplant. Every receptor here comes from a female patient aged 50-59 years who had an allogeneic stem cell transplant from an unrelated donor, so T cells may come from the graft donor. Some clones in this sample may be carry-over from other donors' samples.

CDR3 residues: CASSISKQLNSPLHF. CDR3 nucleotide sequence: TGTGCCAGTAGTATTTCGAAACAGCTTAATTCACCCCTCCACTTT. The chain uses TRBV19 and TRBJ1-6; D call uncertain. With 3 bases removed from V and 6 bases from J, the gap between germline ends came to 12 bases. The V gene's germline CDR1 is LNHDA and CDR2 SQIVND (reference sequence). The CDR3 is made up of 15 amino acids.

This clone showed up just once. The CDR3 nucleotides read TGTGCCAGCAGCTTCAGGGTTTACCAAGAGACCCAGTACTTC. Its translation is CASSFRVYQETQYF. The chain combines TRBV7-2 with TRBJ2-5, with D possibly being TRBD1 (5 bases). Germline lookup yields CDR1 SGHTA and CDR2 FQGNSA. The CDR3 has 14 amino acids. V was trimmed by 3 bases and J by 0 bases, leaving 8 bases between them.

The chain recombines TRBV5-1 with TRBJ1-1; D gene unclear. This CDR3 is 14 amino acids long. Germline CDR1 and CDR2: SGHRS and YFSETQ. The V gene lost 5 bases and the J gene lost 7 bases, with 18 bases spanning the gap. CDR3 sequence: CASSSSRTGYEAFF. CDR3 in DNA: TGCGCCAGCAGTTCTTCCCGGACGGGCTATGAAGCTTTCTTT.

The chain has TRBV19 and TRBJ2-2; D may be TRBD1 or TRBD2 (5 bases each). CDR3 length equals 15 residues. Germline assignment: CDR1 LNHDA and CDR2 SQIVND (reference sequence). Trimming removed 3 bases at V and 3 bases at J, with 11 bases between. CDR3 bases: TGTGCCAGTAGTATTTTGAGGGGTTACACCGGGGAGCTGTTTTTT. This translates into CASSILRGYTGELFF.

The CDR3 region is CASPPGTGFGLGTEAFF. In DNA, the CDR3 is TGTGCCAGTCCTCCCGGGACAGGGTTTGGACTGGGCACTGAAGCTTTCTTT. The rearrangement uses TRBV19 and TRBJ1-1, with TRBD1 matching over 9 bases. The CDR3 sequence is 17 residues long. The V gene end was trimmed by 8 bases and the J gene end by 4 bases; junction bases not matched to a gene: 17. In germline, CDR1 is LNHDA, CDR2 SQIVND (reference sequence). Filled out from reference TRBV19 and TRBJ1-1, the complete variable domain reads DGGITQSPKYLFRKEGQNVTLSCEQNLNHDAMYWYRQDPGQGLRLIYYSQIVNDFQKGDIAEGYSVSREKKESFPLTVTSAQKNPTAFYLCASPPGTGFGLGTEAFFGQGTRLTVV.

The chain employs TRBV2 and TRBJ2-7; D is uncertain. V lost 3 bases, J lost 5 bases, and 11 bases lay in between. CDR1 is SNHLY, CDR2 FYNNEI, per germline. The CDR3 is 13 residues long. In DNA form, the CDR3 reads TGTGCCAGCAGTGAGACGGGCCGCGACGAGCAGTACTTC. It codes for CASSETGRDEQYF.

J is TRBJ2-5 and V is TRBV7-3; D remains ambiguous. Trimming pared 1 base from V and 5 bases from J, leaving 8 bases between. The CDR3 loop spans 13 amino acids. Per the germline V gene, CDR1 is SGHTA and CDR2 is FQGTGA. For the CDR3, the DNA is TGTGCCAGCAGCTTAAACCCCAGGGAGACCCAGTACTTC. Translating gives CASSLNPRETQYF.

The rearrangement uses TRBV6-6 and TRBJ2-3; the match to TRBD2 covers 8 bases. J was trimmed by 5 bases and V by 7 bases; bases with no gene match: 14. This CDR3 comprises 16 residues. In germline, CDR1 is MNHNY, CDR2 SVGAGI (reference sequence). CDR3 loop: CASTPGTGGPGDTQYF. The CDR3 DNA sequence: TGTGCCAGCACCCCCGGAACGGGGGGGCCCGGAGATACGCAGTATTTT.

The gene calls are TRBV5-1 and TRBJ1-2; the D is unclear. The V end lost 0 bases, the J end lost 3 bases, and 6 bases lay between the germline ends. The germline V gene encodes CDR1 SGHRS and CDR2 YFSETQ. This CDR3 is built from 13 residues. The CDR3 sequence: CASSLGRDYGYTF. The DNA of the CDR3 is TGCGCCAGCAGCTTGGGCCGGGACTATGGCTACACCTTC. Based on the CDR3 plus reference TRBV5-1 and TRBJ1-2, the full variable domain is KAGVTQTPRYLIKTRGQQVTLSCSPISGHRSVSWYQQTPGQGLQFLFEYFSETQRNKGNFPGRFSGRQFSNSRSEMNVSTLELGDSALYLCASSLGRDYGYTFGSGTRLTVV.

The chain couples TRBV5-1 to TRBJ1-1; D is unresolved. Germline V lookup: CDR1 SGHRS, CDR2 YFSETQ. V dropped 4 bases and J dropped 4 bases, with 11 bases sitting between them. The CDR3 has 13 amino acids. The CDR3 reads CASSPTAGTEAFF. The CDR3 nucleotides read TGCGCCAGCAGCCCGACTGCGGGCACTGAAGCTTTCTTT.